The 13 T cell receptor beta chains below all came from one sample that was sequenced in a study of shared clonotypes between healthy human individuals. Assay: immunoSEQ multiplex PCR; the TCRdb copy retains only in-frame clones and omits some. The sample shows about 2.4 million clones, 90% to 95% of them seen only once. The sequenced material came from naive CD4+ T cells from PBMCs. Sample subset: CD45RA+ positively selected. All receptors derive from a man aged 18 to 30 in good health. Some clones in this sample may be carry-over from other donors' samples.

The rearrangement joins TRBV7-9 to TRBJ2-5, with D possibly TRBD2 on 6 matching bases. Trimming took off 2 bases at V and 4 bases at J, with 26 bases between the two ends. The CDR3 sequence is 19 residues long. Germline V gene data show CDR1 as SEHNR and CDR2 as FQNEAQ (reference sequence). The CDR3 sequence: CASSLRMFVGLRVGETQYF. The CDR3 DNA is TGTGCCAGCAGCTTAAGGATGTTCGTTGGACTAAGGGTTGGAGAGACCCAGTACTTC.

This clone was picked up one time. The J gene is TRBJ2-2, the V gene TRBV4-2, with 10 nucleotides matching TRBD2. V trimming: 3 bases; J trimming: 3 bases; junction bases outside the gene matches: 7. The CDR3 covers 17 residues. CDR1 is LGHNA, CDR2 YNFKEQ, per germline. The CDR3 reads CASSHQLAGDYTGELFF. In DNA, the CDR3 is TGTGCCAGCAGCCATCAGCTAGCGGGAGACTACACCGGGGAGCTGTTTTTT.

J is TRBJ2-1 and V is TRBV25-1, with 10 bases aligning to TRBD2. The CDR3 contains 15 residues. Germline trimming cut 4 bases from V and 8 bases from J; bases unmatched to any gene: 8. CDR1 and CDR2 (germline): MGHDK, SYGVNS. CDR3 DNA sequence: TGTGCCAGCAGTGTTTCAGCGGGAGGGGGCGATGAGCAGTTCTTC. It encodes CASSVSAGGGDEQFF.

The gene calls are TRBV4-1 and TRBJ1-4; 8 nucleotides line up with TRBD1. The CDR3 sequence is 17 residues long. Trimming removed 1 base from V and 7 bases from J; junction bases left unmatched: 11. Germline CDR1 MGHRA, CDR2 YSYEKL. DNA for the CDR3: TGCGCCAGCAGCCAAGTAGGGGTTGGAGGACAGGGTGAAAAACTGTTTTTT. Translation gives CASSQVGVGGQGEKLFF.

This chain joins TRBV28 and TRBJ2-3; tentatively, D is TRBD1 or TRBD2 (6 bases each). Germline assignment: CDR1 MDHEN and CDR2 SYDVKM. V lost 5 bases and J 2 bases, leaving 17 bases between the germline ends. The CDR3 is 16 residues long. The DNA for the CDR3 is TGTGCCAGCAGTCGCACGGGGGCGCCCATCACAGATACGCAGTATTTT. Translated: CASSRTGAPITDTQYF.

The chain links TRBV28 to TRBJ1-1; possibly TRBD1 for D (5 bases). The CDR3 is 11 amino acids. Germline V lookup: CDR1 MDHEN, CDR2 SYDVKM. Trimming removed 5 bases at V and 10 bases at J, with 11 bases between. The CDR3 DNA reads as TGTGCCAGCAGTCCTCAGGGACGAGCTTTCTTT. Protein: CASSPQGRAFF.

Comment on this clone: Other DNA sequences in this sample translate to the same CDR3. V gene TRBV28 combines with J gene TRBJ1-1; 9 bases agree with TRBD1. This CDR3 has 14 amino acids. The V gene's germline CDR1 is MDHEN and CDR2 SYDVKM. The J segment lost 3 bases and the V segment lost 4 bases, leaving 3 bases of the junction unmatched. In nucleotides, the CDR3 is TGTGCCAGCAGTTCCGGGACAGGGTACACTGAAGCTTTCTTT. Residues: CASSSGTGYTEAFF.

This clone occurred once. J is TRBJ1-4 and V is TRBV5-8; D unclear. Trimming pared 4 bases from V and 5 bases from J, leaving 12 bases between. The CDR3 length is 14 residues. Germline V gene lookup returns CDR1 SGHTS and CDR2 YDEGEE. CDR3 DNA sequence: TGTGCCAGCAGCACAGAGTATTCCAATGAAAAACTGTTTTTT. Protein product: CASSTEYSNEKLFF.

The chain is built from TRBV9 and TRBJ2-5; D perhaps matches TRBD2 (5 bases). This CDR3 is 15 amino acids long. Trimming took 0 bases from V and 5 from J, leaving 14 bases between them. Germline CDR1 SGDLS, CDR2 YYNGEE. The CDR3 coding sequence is TGTGCCAGCAGCGTAGGGACCCACTCGGGGGAGACCCAGTACTTC. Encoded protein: CASSVGTHSGETQYF.

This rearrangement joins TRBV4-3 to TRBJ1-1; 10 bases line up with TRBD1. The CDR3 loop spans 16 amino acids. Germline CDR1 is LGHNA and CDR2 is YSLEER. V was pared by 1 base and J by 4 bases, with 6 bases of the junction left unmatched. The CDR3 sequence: CASSQVTGGWATEAFF. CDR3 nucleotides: TGCGCCAGCAGCCAAGTGACAGGGGGCTGGGCCACTGAAGCTTTCTTT.

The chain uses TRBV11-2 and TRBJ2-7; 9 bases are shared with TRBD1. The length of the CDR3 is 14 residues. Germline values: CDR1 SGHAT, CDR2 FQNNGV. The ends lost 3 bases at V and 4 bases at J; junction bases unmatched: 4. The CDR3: CASSFGTGRYEQYF. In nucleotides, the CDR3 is TGTGCCAGCAGCTTCGGGACAGGGCGATACGAGCAGTACTTC.

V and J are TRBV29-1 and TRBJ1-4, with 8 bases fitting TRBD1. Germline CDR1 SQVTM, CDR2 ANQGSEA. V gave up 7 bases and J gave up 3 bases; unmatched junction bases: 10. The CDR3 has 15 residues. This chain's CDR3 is CSAEGQGVANEKLFF. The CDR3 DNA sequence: TGCAGCGCCGAAGGACAGGGTGTAGCTAATGAAAAACTGTTTTTT. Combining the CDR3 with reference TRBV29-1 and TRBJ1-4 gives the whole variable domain SAVISQKPSRDICQRGTSLTIQCQVDSQVTMMFWYRQQPGQSLTLIATANQGSEATYESGFVIDKFPISRPNLTFSTLTVSNMSPEDSSIYLCSAEGQGVANEKLFFGSGTQLSVL.

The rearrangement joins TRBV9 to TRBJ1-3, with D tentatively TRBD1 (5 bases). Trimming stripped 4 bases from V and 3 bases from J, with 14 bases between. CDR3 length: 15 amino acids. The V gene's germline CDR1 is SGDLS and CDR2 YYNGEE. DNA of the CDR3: TGTGCCAGCAGCTGGGGCCAGGGCAGTGGAAACACCATATATTTT. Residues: CASSWGQGSGNTIYF.